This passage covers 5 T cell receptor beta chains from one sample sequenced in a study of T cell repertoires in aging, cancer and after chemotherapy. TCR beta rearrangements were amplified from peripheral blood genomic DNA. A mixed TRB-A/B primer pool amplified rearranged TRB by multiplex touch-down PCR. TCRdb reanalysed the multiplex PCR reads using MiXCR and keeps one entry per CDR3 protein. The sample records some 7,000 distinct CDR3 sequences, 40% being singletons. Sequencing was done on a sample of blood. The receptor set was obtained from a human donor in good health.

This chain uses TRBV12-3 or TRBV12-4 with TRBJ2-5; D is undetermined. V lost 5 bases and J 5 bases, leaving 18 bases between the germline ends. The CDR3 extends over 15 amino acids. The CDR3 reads CASSPLGPSLETQYF. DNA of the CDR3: TGTGCCAGCAGTCCCCTCGGGCCTAGTCTGGAGACCCAGTACTTC.

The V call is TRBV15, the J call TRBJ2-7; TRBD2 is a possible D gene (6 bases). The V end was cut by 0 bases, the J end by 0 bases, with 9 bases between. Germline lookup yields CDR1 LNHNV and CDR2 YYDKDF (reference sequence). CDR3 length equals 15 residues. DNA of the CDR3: TGTGCCACCAGCAGAGATCCCGGGAGCTCCTACGAGCAGTACTTC. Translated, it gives CATSRDPGSSYEQYF. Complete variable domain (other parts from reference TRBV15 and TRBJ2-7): DAMVIQNPRYQVTQFGKPVTLSCSQTLNHNVMYWYQQKSSQAPKLLFHYYDKDFNNEADTPDNFQSRRPNTSFCFLDIRSPGLGDTAMYLCATSRDPGSSYEQYFGPGTRLTVT.

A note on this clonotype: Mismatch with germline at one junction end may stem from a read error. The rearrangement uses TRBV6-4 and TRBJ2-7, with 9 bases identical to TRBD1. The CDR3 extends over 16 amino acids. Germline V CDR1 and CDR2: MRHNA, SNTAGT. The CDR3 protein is CAISETPGQGAYEQYF. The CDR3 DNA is TGTGCCATCAGTGAGACCCCGGGACAGGGCGCCTACGAGCAGTACTTC.

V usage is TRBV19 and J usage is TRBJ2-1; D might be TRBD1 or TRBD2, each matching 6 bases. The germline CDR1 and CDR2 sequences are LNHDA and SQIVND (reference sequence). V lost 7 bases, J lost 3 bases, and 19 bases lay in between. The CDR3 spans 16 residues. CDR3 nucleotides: TGTGCCAGTAAACCCTTGGGGGGCACTTACTACAATGAGCAGTTCTTC. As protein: CASKPLGGTYYNEQFF.

Here the CDR3 DNA reads TGTGCCAGCAGTCAGGGTTGGGGCTACACCTTC. This codes for CASSQGWGYTF. V is TRBV6-4 and J is TRBJ1-2, with a tentative D call TRBD1 (5 bases). The V end lost 5 bases, the J end lost 8 bases, and 9 bases lay between the germline ends. Germline values: CDR1 MRHNA, CDR2 SNTAGT. The CDR3 runs to 11 residues.